This T cell receptor beta chain was recovered during a study of preoperative IRX-2 immunotherapy in early breast cancer. Profiling relied on immunoSEQ multiplex PCR, and the TCRdb table lists in-frame clones only, not all of them. The repertoire holds tens of thousands of clones, about 96% seen once, with approximately 6.5% in the top ten. The treatment here: preoperative locoregional IRX-2 cytokine immunotherapy. Patients received preoperative, locoregional IRX-2 cytokine immunotherapy in a phase Ib study. Germline V gives CDR1 LNHDA, CDR2 SQIVND (reference sequence). The CDR3 sequence is 14 residues long. V shed 4 bases and J shed 4 bases, with 11 bases lying between them.

The sample was acquired from a patient treated with IRX-2 immunotherapy. The chain joins TRBV19 to TRBJ1-5, with no clear D. The TCR sequence derives from a human donor with breast cancer. CDR3 region: CASSKASPNQPQHF. The CDR3 nucleotides are TGTGCCAGTAGTAAGGCCAGCCCTAATCAGCCCCAGCATTTT.